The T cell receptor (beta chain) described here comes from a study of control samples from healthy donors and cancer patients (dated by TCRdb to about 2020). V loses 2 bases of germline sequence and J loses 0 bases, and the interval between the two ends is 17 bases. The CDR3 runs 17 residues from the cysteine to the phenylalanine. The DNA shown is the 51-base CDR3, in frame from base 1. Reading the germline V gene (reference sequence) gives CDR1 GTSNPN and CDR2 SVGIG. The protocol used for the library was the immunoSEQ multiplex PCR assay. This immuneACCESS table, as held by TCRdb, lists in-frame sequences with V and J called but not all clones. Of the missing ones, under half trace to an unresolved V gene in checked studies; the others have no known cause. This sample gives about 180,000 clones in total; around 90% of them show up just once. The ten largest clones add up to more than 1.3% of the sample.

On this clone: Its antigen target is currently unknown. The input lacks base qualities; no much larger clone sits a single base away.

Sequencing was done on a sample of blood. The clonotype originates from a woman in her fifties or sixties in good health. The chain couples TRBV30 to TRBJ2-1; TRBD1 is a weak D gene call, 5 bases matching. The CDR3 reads CAWSSNWGASSYNEQFF. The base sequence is TGTGCCTGGAGTAGTAATTGGGGCGCCAGCTCCTACAATGAGCAGTTCTTC. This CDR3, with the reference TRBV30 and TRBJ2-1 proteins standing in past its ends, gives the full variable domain SQTIHQWPATLVQPVGSPLSLECTVEGTSNPNLYWYRQAAGRGLQLLFYSVGIGQISSEVPQNLSASRPQDRQFILSSKKLLLSDSGFYLCAWSSNWGASSYNEQFFGPGTRLTVL.